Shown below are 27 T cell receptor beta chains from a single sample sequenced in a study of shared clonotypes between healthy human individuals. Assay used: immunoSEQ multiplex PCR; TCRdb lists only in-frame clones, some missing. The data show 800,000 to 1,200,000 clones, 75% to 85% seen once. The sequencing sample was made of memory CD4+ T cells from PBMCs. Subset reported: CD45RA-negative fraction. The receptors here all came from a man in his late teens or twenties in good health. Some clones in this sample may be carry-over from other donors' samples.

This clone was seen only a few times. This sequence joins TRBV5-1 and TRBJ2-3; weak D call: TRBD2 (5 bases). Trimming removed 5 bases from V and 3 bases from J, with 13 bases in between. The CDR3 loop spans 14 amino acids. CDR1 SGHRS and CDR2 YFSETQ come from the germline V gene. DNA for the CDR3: TGCGCCAGCAGGAGTGGGAGAGAGACAGATACGCAGTATTTT. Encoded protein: CASRSGRETDTQYF.

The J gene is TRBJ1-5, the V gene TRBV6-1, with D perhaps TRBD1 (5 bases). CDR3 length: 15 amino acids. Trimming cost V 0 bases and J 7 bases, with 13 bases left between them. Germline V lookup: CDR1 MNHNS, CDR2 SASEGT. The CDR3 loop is CASSEAMGDGQPQHF. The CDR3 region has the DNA TGTGCCAGCAGTGAAGCGATGGGGGACGGGCAGCCCCAGCATTTT.

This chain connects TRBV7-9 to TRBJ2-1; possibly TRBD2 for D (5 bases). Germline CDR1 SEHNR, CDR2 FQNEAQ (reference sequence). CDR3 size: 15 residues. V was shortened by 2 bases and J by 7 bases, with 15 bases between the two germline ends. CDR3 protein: CASSLYTSQSNEQFF. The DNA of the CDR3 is TGTGCCAGCAGCTTATATACTAGTCAGTCGAATGAGCAGTTCTTC. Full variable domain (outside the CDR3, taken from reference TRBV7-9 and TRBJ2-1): DTGVSQNPRHKITKRGQNVTFRCDPISEHNRLYWYRQTLGQGPEFLTYFQNEAQLEKSRLLSDRFSAERPKGSFSTLEIQRTEQGDSAMYLCASSLYTSQSNEQFFGPGTRLTVL.

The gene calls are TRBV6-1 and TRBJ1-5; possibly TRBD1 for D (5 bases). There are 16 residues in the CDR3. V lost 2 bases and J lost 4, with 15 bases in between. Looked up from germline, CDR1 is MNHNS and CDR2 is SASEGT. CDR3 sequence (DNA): TGTGCCAGCAGTGAAAATGAGGGCGGGGGGAATCAGCCCCAGCATTTT. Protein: CASSENEGGGNQPQHF.

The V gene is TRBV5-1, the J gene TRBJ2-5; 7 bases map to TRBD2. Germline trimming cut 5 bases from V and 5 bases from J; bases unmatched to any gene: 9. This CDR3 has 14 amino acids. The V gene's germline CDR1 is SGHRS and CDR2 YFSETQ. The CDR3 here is CASRAGHGRETQYF. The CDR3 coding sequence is TGCGCCAGCAGGGCCGGCCACGGGAGGGAGACCCAGTACTTC. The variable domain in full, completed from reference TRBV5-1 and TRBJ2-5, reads KAGVTQTPRYLIKTRGQQVTLSCSPISGHRSVSWYQQTPGQGLQFLFEYFSETQRNKGNFPGRFSGRQFSNSRSEMNVSTLELGDSALYLCASRAGHGRETQYFGPGTRLLVL.

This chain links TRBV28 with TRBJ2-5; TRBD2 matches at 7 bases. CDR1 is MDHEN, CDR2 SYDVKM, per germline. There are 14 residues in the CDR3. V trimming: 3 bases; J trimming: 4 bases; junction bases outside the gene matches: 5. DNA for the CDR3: TGTGCCAGCAGTTTTCGGGCGGGGGTAGAGACCCAGTACTTC. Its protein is CASSFRAGVETQYF.

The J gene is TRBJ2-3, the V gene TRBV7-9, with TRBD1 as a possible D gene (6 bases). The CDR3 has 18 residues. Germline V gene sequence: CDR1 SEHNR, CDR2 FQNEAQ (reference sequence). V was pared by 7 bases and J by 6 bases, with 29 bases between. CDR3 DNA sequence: TGTGCCAGCACCCAACCTCGGGACAATTTACTCGTTAGGGATACGCAGTATTTT. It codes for CASTQPRDNLLVRDTQYF.

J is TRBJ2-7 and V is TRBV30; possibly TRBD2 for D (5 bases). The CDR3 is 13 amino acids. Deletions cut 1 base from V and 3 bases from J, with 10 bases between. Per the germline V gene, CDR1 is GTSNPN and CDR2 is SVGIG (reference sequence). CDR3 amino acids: CAWSGSSFYEQYF. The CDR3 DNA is TGTGCCTGGAGTGGTTCTAGCTTCTACGAGCAGTACTTC.

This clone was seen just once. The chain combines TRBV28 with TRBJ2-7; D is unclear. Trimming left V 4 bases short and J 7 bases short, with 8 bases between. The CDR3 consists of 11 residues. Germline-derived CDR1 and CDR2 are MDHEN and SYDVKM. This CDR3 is CASSSNREQYF. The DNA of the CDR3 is TGTGCCAGCAGTTCGAACCGGGAGCAGTACTTC.

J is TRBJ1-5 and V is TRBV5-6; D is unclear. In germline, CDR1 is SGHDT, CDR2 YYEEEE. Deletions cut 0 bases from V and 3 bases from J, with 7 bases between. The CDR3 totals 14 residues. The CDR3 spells CASSLGSSNQPQHF. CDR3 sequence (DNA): TGTGCCAGCAGCTTGGGCAGTTCCAATCAGCCCCAGCATTTT. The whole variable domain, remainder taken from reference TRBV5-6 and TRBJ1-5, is DAGVTQSPTHLIKTRGQQVTLRCSPKSGHDTVSWYQQALGQGPQFIFQYYEEEERQRGNFPDRFSGHQFPNYSSELNVNALLLGDSALYLCASSLGSSNQPQHFGDGTRLSIL.

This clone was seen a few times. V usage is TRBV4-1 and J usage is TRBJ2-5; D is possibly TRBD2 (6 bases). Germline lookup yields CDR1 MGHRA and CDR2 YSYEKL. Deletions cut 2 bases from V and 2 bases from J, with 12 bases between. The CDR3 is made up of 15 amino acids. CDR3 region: CASSQRAGRQETQYF. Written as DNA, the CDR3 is TGCGCCAGCAGCCAAAGAGCGGGTAGGCAAGAGACCCAGTACTTC.

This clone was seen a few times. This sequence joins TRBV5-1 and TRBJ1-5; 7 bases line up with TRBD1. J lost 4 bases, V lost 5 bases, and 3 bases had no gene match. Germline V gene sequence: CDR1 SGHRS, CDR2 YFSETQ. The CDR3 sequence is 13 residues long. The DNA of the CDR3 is TGCGCCAGCAGGGGGACAGATAATCAGCCCCAGCATTTT. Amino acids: CASRGTDNQPQHF.

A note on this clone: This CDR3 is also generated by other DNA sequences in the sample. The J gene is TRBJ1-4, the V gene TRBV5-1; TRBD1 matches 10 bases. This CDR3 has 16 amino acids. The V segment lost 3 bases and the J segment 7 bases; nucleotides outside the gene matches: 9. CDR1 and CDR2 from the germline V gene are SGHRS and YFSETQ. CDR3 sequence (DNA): TGCGCCAGCAGCTCTCAGACAGGACAGGGGGGTGAAAAACTGTTTTTT. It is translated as CASSSQTGQGGEKLFF.

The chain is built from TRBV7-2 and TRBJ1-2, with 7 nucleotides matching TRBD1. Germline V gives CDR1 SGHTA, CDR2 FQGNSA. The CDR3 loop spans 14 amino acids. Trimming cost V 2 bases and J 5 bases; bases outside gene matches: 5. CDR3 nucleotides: TGTGCCAGCAGCTTAAACAGGGGCGGGTATGGCTACACCTTC. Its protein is CASSLNRGGYGYTF.

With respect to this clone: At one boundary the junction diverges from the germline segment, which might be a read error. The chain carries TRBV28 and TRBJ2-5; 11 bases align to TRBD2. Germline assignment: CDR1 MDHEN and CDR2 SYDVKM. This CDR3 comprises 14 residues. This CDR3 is CASSIGFSGRGHHF. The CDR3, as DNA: TGTGCCAGCAGTATTGGGTTTAGCGGGAGGGGCCACCACTTC.

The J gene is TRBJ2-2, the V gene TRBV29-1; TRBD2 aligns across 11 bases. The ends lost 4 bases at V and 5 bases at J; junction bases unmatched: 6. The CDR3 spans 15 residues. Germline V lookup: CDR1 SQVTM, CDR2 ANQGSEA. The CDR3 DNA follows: TGCAGCGTTGTGAGGACTAGCGGGCCGACCGGGGAGCTGTTTTTT. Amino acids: CSVVRTSGPTGELFF.

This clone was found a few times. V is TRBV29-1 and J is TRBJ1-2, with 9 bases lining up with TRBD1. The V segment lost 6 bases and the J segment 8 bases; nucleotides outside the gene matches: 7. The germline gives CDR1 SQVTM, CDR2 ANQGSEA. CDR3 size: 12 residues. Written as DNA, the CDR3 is TGCAGCGTGGGCGGACAGGGGAAGGGCTACACCTTC. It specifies CSVGGQGKGYTF. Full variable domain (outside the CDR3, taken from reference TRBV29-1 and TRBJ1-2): SAVISQKPSRDICQRGTSLTIQCQVDSQVTMMFWYRQQPGQSLTLIATANQGSEATYESGFVIDKFPISRPNLTFSTLTVSNMSPEDSSIYLCSVGGQGKGYTFGSGTRLTVV.

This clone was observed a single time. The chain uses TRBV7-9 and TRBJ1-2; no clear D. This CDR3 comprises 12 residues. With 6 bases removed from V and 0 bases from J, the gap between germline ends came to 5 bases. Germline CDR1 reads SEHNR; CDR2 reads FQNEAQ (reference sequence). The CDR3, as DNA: TGTGCCAGCAGGCTTTCTAACTATGGCTACACCTTC. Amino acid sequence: CASRLSNYGYTF.

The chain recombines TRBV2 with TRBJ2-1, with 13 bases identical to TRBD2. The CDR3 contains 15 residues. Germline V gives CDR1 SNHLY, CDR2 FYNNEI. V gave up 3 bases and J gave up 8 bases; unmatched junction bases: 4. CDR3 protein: CASSDGTSGIDEQFF. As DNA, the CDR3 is TGTGCCAGCAGTGATGGGACTAGCGGGATAGATGAGCAGTTCTTC.

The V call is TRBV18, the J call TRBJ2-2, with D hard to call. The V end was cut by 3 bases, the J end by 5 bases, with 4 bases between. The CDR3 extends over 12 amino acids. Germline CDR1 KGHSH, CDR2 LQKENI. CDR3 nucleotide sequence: TGTGCCAGCTCACCGATGACCGGGGAGCTGTTTTTT. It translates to CASSPMTGELFF.

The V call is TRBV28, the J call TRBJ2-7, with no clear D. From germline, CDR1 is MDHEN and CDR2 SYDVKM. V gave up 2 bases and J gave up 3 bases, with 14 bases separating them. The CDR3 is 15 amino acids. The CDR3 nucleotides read TGTGCCAGCAGTTTAGTCAGTCCAGGCTTCTACGAGCAGTACTTC. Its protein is CASSLVSPGFYEQYF.

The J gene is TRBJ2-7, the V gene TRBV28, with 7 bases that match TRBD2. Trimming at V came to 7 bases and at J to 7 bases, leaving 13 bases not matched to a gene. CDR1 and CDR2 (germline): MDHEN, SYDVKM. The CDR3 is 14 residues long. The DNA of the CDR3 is TGTGCCAGCACCTCCTGGGCGGGAGCCGGAGAGCAGTACTTC. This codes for CASTSWAGAGEQYF.

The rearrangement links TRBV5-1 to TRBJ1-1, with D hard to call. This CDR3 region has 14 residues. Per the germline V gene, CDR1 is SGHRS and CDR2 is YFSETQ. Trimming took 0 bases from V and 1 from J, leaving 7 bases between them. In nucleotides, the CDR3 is TGCGCCAGCAGCTTGGCGGTCGGGAACACTGAAGCTTTCTTT. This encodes CASSLAVGNTEAFF.

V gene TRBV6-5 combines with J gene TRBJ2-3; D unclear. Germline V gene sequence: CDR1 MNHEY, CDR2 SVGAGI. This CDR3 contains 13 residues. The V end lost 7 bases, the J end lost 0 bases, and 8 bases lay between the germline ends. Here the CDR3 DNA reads TGTGCCAGCACTAGACCTAGCACAGATACGCAGTATTTT. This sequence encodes CASTRPSTDTQYF.

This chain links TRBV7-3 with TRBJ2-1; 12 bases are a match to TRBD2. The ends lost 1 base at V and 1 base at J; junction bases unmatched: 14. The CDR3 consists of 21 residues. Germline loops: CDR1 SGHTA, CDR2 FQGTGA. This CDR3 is CASSLMAVASGRGGSYNEQFF. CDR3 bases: TGTGCCAGCAGCTTAATGGCCGTTGCTAGCGGGAGGGGTGGGTCCTACAATGAGCAGTTCTTC.

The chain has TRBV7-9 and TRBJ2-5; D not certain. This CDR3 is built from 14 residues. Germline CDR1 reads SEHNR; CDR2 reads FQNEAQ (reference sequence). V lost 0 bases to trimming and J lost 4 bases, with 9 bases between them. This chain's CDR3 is CASSLANRRETQYF. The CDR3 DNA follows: TGTGCCAGCAGCTTAGCAAATAGAAGAGAGACCCAGTACTTC.

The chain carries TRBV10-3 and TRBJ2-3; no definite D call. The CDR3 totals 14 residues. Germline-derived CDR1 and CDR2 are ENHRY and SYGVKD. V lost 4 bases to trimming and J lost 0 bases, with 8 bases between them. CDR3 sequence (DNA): TGTGCCATCAGTGGACACCTAAGCACAGATACGCAGTATTTT. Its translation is CAISGHLSTDTQYF.